These 24 T cell receptor beta chains originate from one sample sequenced in a study of T cell clonality in common variable immunodeficiency. Notes on the study in general: Fewer deletions and N-nucleotide insertions were reportedly seen in common variable immunodeficiency TCR beta sequences.

No antigen is known for these receptors. Repertoires were generated with immunoSEQ multiplex PCR, while TCRdb's copy carries only in-frame clones and drops some. The table lists roughly 40,000 clones, with no singletons. Sequencing used peripheral blood mononuclear cells. These receptors all stem from a human donor with common variable immunodeficiency.

Ten or more counts support this clone. The read falls 3 residues short of the CDR3 end, and the missing part is taken from the germline J gene. V usage is TRBV6-2 or TRBV6-3 and J usage is TRBJ1-1; D not certain. Germline V gene lookup returns CDR1 MNHEY and CDR2 SVGEGT. Trimming shortened V by 8 bases and J by 3 bases, and 16 bases separated the two germline ends. CDR3 length: 14 amino acids. The CDR3 DNA, read in part, is TGTGCCAGCGAAAGAACCTTGCGGGACACTGAA. Encoded protein: CASERTLRDTE. The complete CDR3 reads CASERTLRDTEAFF.

This clone was seen many times. From the germline J gene comes the end of the CDR3, since the read stops 3 residues before it. The rearrangement links TRBV20-1 to TRBJ1-1; D unresolved. This CDR3 has 11 amino acids. The germline V gene encodes CDR1 DFQATT and CDR2 SNEGSKA (reference sequence). Trimming took 8 bases from V and 4 from J, leaving 11 bases between them. CDR3 protein: CSTIPGTEAFF. The covered CDR3 bases are TGCAGTACCATCCCGGGCACTGAA.

Ten or more counts support this clone. The read finishes 3 residues shy of the CDR3 end, and the germline J gene is used to complete it. The chain uses TRBV7-7 and TRBJ2-2, with D possibly matching TRBD2 (6 bases). The CDR3 is 14 residues long. Germline CDR1 reads SSHAT; CDR2 reads FNYEAQ (reference sequence). The CDR3 sequence: CASGRTFNTGELFF. CDR3 bases read: TGTGCTAGCGGTCGGACTTTTAACACCGGGGAG.

The table lists this clone with many counts. Read sequence stops 3 residues before the CDR3 end, and the germline J gene provides the missing end. This chain connects TRBV18 to TRBJ2-7, with 9 bases aligning to TRBD1. V dropped 5 bases and J dropped 5; count of bases not matched to a gene: 7. Germline V gene sequence: CDR1 KGHSH, CDR2 LQKENI. The CDR3 spans 14 residues. The sequenced part of the CDR3 DNA is TGTGCCAGCTCAATCTTACAGGGGGCGGACGAG. Its translation: CASSILQGADE. The whole CDR3 sequence is CASSILQGADEQYF.

Ten or more counts support this clone. The CDR3 end is not reached by the read, which stops 3 residues before it; the germline J gene fills it in. J is TRBJ2-7 and V is TRBV20-1, with 8 bases fitting TRBD1. Unmatched junction bases numbered 9, after V lost 6 bases and J lost 5 bases. The CDR3 covers 13 residues. Germline assignment: CDR1 DFQATT and CDR2 SNEGSKA (reference sequence). Here the CDR3 reads CSAGTDRGNEQYF. The CDR3 DNA, read in part, is TGCAGTGCGGGAACCGACAGGGGAAACGAG.

As to this clone: Coverage ceases 3 residues before the CDR3 finishes, and the germline J gene fills in the end. The chain combines TRBV23-1 with TRBJ2-7; 7 positions agree with TRBD2. TRBV23-1 carries the ORF label, with uncertain function. The CDR3 contains 17 residues. V dropped 8 bases and J dropped 1; count of bases not matched to a gene: 17. CDR3 region: CASFSPREGRGSYEQYF. Partial CDR3 DNA: TGCGCCAGCTTTTCTCCCAGGGAGGGACGGGGGTCCTACGAG.

This clone was seen a few times. The CDR3 end is not reached by the read, which stops 3 residues before it; the germline J gene fills it in. The chain uses TRBV7-6 and TRBJ1-3; no definite D call. From germline, CDR1 is SGHVS and CDR2 FNYEAQ. With 5 bases removed from V and 0 bases from J, the gap between germline ends came to 8 bases. CDR3 length: 14 amino acids. The CDR3 sequence is CASSQQSSGNTIYF. CDR3 bases read: TGTGCCAGCAGCCAACAGAGCTCTGGAAACACC.

The sample holds many counts of this clone. The CDR3 extends 3 residues past the end of the read, so its final part is completed from the germline J gene. The chain uses TRBV29-1 and TRBJ1-3; tentatively, D is TRBD1 (5 bases). Germline V gene sequence: CDR1 SQVTM, CDR2 ANQGSEA. V shed 7 bases and J shed 0 bases, with 13 bases lying between them. This CDR3 spans 14 amino acids. The CDR3 sequence: CSAKVGGSGNTIYF. The covered CDR3 bases are TGCAGCGCCAAGGTCGGGGGCTCTGGAAACACC.

This clone was detected a few times. The read gets to within 3 residues of the CDR3 end, and the germline J gene fills in the rest. The rearrangement joins TRBV19 to TRBJ1-4, with unresolved D. CDR1 is LNHDA and CDR2 is SQIVND in the germline V gene (reference sequence). Trimming took 3 bases from V and 5 from J, leaving 7 bases between them. CDR3 size: 13 residues. CDR3 region: CASSISFNEKLFF. The sequenced CDR3 bases are TGTGCCAGTAGTATTTCCTTCAATGAAAAA.

The sample holds a few counts of this clone. The read halts 3 residues ahead of the CDR3 end, with the missing end drawn from the germline J gene. The V and J genes are TRBV7-9 and TRBJ2-2, with D unclear. Germline lookup yields CDR1 SEHNR and CDR2 FQNEAQ (reference sequence). The CDR3 totals 13 residues. CDR3 in amino acids: CASSLGSASRLFF. CDR3 DNA, as far as it was read: TGTGCCAGCAGCTTAGGGTCAGCTAGTCGG.

This clone was counted ten times or more. Read coverage stops 3 residues before the CDR3 terminus; the germline J gene supplies the remainder. The gene calls are TRBV18 and TRBJ1-5, with D unclear. This CDR3 is built from 16 residues. The germline gives CDR1 KGHSH, CDR2 LQKENI. Trimming stripped 2 bases from V and 1 base from J, with 12 bases between. The chain's CDR3 is CASSPSGPGSNQPQHF. The sequenced part of the CDR3 DNA is TGTGCCAGCTCACCATCAGGCCCTGGAAGCAATCAGCCC.

There are many counts of this clone. Read sequence stops 3 residues before the CDR3 end, and the germline J gene provides the missing end. This rearrangement joins TRBV5-1 to TRBJ2-2; 7 bases fit TRBD1. The V gene end was trimmed by 4 bases and the J gene end by 4 bases; junction bases not matched to a gene: 4. Germline CDR1 is SGHRS and CDR2 is YFSETQ. This CDR3 has 14 amino acids. The CDR3 DNA, read in part, is TGCGCCAGCAGCGTGGGACAGCGCACCGGGGAG. As protein: CASSVGQRTGE. The full CDR3 reads CASSVGQRTGELFF.

To note about this clone: The read ends 3 residues shy of where the CDR3 ends; the end is completed using the germline J gene. J is TRBJ2-3 and V is TRBV30, with TRBD2 matching over 16 bases. The CDR3 loop spans 18 amino acids. V shed 0 bases, J shed 8 bases, and the junction held 11 bases outside the gene matches. CDR1 and CDR2 from the germline V gene are GTSNPN and SVGIG (reference sequence). The CDR3 loop is CAWSVRRGTSGRASTQYF. CDR3 DNA (partial): TGTGCCTGGAGTGTACGCCGCGGGACTAGCGGGAGGGCCAGTACG.

This clone was picked up many times. The read comes to an end 3 residues before the CDR3 does, leaving the germline J gene to fill in the end. V is TRBV5-1 and J is TRBJ2-5, with D tentatively TRBD1 (6 bases). The CDR3 has 14 amino acids. V was trimmed by 0 bases and J by 5 bases, leaving 11 bases between them. Per germline, CDR1 SGHRS and CDR2 YFSETQ. This chain's CDR3 is CASSLDRVGETQYF. Partial CDR3 DNA: TGCGCCAGCAGCTTGGACAGGGTCGGGGAGACC.

This clone was seen at least ten times. The sequence runs out 3 residues before the end of the CDR3; the remainder is reconstructed from the germline J gene. The rearrangement uses TRBV7-9 and TRBJ2-7, with 9 bases lining up with TRBD1. J lost 5 bases, V lost 5 bases, and 7 bases had no gene match. Germline V gene sequence: CDR1 SEHNR, CDR2 FQNEAQ (reference sequence). The CDR3 runs 14 residues. CDR3 DNA (partial): TGTGCCAGCAGCATGTGGGACAGGGTAAACGAG. This translates into CASSMWDRVNE. The entire CDR3 protein is CASSMWDRVNEQYF.

In the case of this clone: The missing CDR3 end, 3 residues past where the read stops, is filled in from the germline J gene. The V and J genes are TRBV7-9 and TRBJ2-7, with TRBD2 as a possible D gene (5 bases). V was clipped by 0 bases and J by 2 bases, with 11 bases between them. In germline, CDR1 is SEHNR, CDR2 FQNEAQ (reference sequence). The CDR3 is 15 amino acids. CDR3 residues: CASSLAGGLAYEQYF. CDR3 DNA, as far as it was read: TGTGCCAGCAGCTTAGCGGGCGGGTTGGCCTACGAG.

This clone was seen only a few times. The read ends 3 residues early relative to the CDR3; the germline J gene fills the gap. The V call is TRBV7-9, the J call TRBJ1-5, with 7 bases lining up with TRBD1. Germline V gene lookup returns CDR1 SEHNR and CDR2 FQNEAQ (reference sequence). Trimming at V came to 1 base and at J to 3 bases, leaving 3 bases not matched to a gene. This CDR3 is built from 15 residues. Partial CDR3 DNA: TGTGCCAGCAGCTTAGGGGACAGCTACAATCAGCCC. It is translated as CASSLGDSYNQP. Given in full, the CDR3 is CASSLGDSYNQPQHF.

Comment on this clone: The read finishes 3 residues shy of the CDR3 end, and the germline J gene is used to complete it. The V and J genes are TRBV7-8 and TRBJ2-7; tentatively, D is TRBD2 (5 bases). Per the germline V gene, CDR1 is SGHVS and CDR2 is FQNEAQ. The CDR3 is made up of 13 amino acids. V was shortened by 6 bases and J by 0 bases, with 9 bases between the two germline ends. The CDR3 spells CASRAGTSYEQYF. Incomplete CDR3 DNA: TGTGCCAGCAGGGCGGGCACCTCCTACGAG.

In the case of this clone: The read gets to within 3 residues of the CDR3 end, and the germline J gene fills in the rest. The chain has TRBV11-2 and TRBJ2-7, with D unclear. The CDR3 length is 11 residues. With 1 base removed from V and 6 bases from J, the gap between germline ends came to 4 bases. Germline V gene data show CDR1 as SGHAT and CDR2 as FQNNGV. CDR3 protein: CASSLAVEQYF. CDR3 DNA, as far as it was read: TGTGCCAGCAGCTTAGCGGTCGAG.

This clone was seen repeatedly, ten times or more. With the read ending 3 residues before the CDR3 end, the germline J gene is used to fill in that end. V usage is TRBV10-1 and J usage is TRBJ2-3, with 9 nucleotides matching TRBD1. This CDR3 region has 15 residues. Germline trimming cut 3 bases from V and 2 bases from J; bases unmatched to any gene: 3. Germline V CDR1 and CDR2: WNHNN, SYGVQD (reference sequence). CDR3 in amino acids: CASSEQGAYTDTQYF. The CDR3 DNA, read in part, is TGCGCCAGCAGTGAACAGGGGGCATACACAGATACG.

This clone was counted many times. The read ends 3 residues early relative to the CDR3; the germline J gene fills the gap. The V gene is TRBV5-6, the J gene TRBJ1-6, with D perhaps matching TRBD1 (5 bases). The CDR3 is 15 residues long. Germline CDR1 SGHDT, CDR2 YYEEEE. The ends were cut back, 5 bases at V and 2 bases at J, with 11 bases in the middle. CDR3 DNA (partial): TGTGCCAGCAGTACAGGTTCCCCCTATAATTCACCC. It is translated as CASSTGSPYNSP. The full CDR3 protein reads CASSTGSPYNSPLHF.

Ten or more counts support this clone. The read ends 3 residues early relative to the CDR3; the germline J gene fills the gap. The genes are TRBV29-1 and TRBJ1-2, with D possibly TRBD1 on 5 matching bases. Trimming removed 0 bases at V and 3 bases at J, with 14 bases between. Germline values: CDR1 SQVTM, CDR2 ANQGSEA. The CDR3 extends over 15 amino acids. The CDR3 is CSVEEVREGYYGYTF. CDR3 DNA, as far as it was read: TGCAGCGTTGAAGAGGTCAGGGAGGGATACTATGGC.

This clone was detected only a few times. Read data end 3 residues before the CDR3 end; the end is taken from the germline J gene. The gene calls are TRBV7-9 and TRBJ2-7; 7 positions match TRBD1. Trimming took 5 bases from V and 5 from J; bases not matched to a gene: 6. Germline values: CDR1 SEHNR, CDR2 FQNEAQ (reference sequence). The CDR3 length is 13 residues. CDR3 in amino acids: CASSGRQGNEQYF. The DNA read from the CDR3 is TGTGCCAGCAGCGGTAGACAGGGCAACGAG.

Turning to this clone: The read is 3 residues too short to cover the CDR3 end, so that end is filled in from the germline J gene. V and J are TRBV7-2 and TRBJ2-3; TRBD1 aligns across 9 bases. This CDR3 has 15 amino acids. Germline lookup yields CDR1 SGHTA and CDR2 FQGNSA. After removal of 4 bases from V and 5 bases from J, the junction contained 7 bases not matched to a gene. CDR3 DNA (partial): TGTGCCAGCAGCTCTGGACAGGGGCTCATAGATACG. Translating it yields CASSSGQGLIDT. The entire CDR3 sequence reads CASSSGQGLIDTQYF.